This T cell receptor (beta chain) was profiled in a study of long-term antiretroviral therapy in people with HIV. Study-wide background: The earliest samples came about a decade before the 2015 immediate-ART recommendation. General study findings and limits: Even long-term ART left TRB diversity below transplant donor controls, despite gains. HIV repertoires covered narrower CDR3 length ranges than controls did.

Germline lookup yields CDR1 SNHLY and CDR2 FYNNEI. The V gene lost 8 bases and the J gene lost 2 bases, with 12 bases spanning the gap. The length of the CDR3 is 13 residues. This was the immunoSEQ v3.0 assay at survey level. TCRdb keeps only in-frame clones here, not all; method: immunoSEQ multiplex PCR. The data contain 20,000 to 30,000 clones, less than 85% of them singletons. About this clone itself: Its cognate antigen is unknown.

The J gene is TRBJ2-5, the V gene TRBV2; tentative D call: TRBD1 (5 bases). The clonotype originates from a man aged 40-49 years with HIV. This sample comprised unsorted PBMCs, obtained 2.3 years after starting antiretroviral therapy. The DNA for the CDR3 is TGTGCCAGCTCCCGACAGCAACAAGAGACCCAGTACTTC. Its translation: CASSRQQQETQYF.